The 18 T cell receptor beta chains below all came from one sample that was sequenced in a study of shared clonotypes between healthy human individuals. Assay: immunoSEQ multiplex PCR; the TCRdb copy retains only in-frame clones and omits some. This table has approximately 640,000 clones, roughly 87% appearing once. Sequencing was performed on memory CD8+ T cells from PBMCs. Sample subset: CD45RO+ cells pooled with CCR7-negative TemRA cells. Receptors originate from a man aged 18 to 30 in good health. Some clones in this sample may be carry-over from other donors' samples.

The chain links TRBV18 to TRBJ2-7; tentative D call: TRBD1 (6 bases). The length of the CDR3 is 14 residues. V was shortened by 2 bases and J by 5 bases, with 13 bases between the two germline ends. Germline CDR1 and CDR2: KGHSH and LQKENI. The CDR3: CASSPGRGSHEQYF. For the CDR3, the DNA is TGTGCCAGCTCACCAGGCAGGGGTAGCCACGAGCAGTACTTC.

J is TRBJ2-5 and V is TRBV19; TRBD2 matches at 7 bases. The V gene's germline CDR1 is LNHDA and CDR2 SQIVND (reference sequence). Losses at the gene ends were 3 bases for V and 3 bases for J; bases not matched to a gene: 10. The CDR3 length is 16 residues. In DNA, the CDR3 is TGTGCCAGTAGTATTTCCCGGTCCCTAGCGGAAGAGACCCAGTACTTC. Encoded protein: CASSISRSLAEETQYF. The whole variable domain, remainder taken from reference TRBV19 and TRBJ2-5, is DGGITQSPKYLFRKEGQNVTLSCEQNLNHDAMYWYRQDPGQGLRLIYYSQIVNDFQKGDIAEGYSVSREKKESFPLTVTSAQKNPTAFYLCASSISRSLAEETQYFGPGTRLLVL.

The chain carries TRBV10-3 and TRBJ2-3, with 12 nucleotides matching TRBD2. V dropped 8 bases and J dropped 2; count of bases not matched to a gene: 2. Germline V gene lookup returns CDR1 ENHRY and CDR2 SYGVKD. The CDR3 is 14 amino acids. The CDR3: CAIGLAGNTDTQYF. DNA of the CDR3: TGTGCCATCGGACTAGCGGGAAACACAGATACGCAGTATTTT.

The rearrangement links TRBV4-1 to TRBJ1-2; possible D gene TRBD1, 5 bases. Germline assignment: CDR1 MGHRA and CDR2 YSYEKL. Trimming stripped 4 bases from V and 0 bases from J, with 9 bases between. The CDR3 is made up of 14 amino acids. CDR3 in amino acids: CASSLQGANYGYTF. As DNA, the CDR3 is TGCGCCAGCAGCCTCCAGGGAGCTAACTATGGCTACACCTTC.

The CDR3 region has the DNA TGCGCCAGCAGCCCCGAAGGGCCCGGCATAGGGGAGCAGTTCTTC. Its translation is CASSPEGPGIGEQFF. The genes are TRBV4-1 and TRBJ2-1; D is uncertain. This CDR3 contains 15 residues. Per the germline V gene, CDR1 is MGHRA and CDR2 is YSYEKL. The V end lost 4 bases, the J end lost 10 bases, and 20 bases lay between the germline ends.

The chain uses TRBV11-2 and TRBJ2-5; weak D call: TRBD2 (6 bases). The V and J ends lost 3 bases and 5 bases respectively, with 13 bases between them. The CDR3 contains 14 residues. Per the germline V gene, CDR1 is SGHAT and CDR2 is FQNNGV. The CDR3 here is CASSLGGWSETQYF. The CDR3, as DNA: TGTGCCAGCAGCTTGGGAGGCTGGTCGGAGACCCAGTACTTC.

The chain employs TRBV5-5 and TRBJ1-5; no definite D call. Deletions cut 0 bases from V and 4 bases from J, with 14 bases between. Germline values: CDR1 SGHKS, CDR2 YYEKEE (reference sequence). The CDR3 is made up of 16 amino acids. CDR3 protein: CASSLAPGEGNQPQHF. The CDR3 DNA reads TGTGCCAGCAGCTTGGCCCCTGGAGAGGGTAATCAGCCCCAGCATTTT.

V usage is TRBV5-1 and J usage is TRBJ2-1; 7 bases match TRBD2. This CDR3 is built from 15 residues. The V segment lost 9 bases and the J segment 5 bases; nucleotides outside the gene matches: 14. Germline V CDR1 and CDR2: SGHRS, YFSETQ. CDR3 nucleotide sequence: TGCGCCACCTCTCCCTTCCAGGCGGGGGACAATGAGCAGTTCTTC. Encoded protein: CATSPFQAGDNEQFF.

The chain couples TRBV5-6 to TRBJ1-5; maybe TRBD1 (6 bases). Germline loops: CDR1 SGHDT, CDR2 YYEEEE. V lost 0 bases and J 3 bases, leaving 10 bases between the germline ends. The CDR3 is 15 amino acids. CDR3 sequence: CASSLAGGDNQPQHF. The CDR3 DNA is TGTGCCAGCAGCTTGGCGGGGGGCGACAATCAGCCCCAGCATTTT.

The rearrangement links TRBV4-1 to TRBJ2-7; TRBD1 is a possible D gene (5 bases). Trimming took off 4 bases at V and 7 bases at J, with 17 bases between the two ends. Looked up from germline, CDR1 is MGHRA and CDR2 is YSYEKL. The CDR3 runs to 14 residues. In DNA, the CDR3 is TGCGCCAGCAGCCCCCGAAAGGTTAGGGGAGAGCAGTACTTC. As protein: CASSPRKVRGEQYF.

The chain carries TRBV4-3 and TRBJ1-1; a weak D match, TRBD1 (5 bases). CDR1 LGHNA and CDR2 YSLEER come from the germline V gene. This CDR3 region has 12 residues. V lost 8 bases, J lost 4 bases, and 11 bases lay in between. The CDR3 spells CASGGLGTEAFF. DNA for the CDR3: TGCGCCAGCGGGGGTTTGGGCACTGAAGCTTTCTTT.

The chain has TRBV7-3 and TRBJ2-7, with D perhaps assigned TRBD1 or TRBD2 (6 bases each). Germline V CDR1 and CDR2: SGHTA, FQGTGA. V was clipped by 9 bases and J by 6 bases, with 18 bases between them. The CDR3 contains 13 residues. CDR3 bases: TGTGCCAGGGAAGTTTCACAGGGAGGCGAGCAGTACTTC. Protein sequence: CAREVSQGGEQYF. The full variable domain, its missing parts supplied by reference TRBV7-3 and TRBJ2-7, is GAGVSQTPSNKVTEKGKYVELRCDPISGHTALYWYRQSLGQGPEFLIYFQGTGAADDSGLPNDRFFAVRPEGSVSTLKIQRTERGDSAVYLCAREVSQGGEQYFGPGTRLTVT.

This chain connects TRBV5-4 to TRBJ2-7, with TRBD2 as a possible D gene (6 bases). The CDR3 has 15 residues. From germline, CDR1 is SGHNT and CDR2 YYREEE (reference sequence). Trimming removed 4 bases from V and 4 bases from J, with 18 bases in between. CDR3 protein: CASSQRLGGTYEQYF. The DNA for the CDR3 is TGTGCCAGCAGCCAACGACTCGGCGGGACTTACGAGCAGTACTTC.

The CDR3 spells CASSSAGRGNEQFF. The DNA of the CDR3 is TGTGCCAGCAGTTCCGCGGGGAGAGGAAATGAGCAGTTCTTC. The V and J genes are TRBV6-5 and TRBJ2-1; maybe TRBD2 (6 bases). Looked up from germline, CDR1 is MNHEY and CDR2 is SVGAGI. V was trimmed by 4 bases and J by 7 bases, leaving 14 bases between them. The CDR3 has 14 amino acids.

This CDR3 reads CASSGDFRLPSGNTIYF. For the CDR3, the DNA is TGTGCCAGCAGCGGAGATTTTCGACTACCCTCTGGAAACACCATATATTTT. This chain connects TRBV11-2 to TRBJ1-3, with no clear D. The CDR3 spans 17 residues. Germline V gene lookup returns CDR1 SGHAT and CDR2 FQNNGV. V was clipped by 5 bases and J by 0 bases, with 17 bases between them. Full variable domain (missing parts from reference TRBV11-2 and TRBJ1-3): EAGVAQSPRYKIIEKRQSVAFWCNPISGHATLYWYQQILGQGPKLLIQFQNNGVVDDSQLPKDRFSAERLKGVDSTLKIQPAKLEDSAVYLCASSGDFRLPSGNTIYFGEGSWLTVV.

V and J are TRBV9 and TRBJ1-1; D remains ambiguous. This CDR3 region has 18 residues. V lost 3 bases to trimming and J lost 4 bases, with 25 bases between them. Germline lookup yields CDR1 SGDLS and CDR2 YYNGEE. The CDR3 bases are TGTGCCAGCAGCGCCCCAAAATGGGTCCCCCAGCCGGGCACTGAAGCTTTCTTT. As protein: CASSAPKWVPQPGTEAFF.

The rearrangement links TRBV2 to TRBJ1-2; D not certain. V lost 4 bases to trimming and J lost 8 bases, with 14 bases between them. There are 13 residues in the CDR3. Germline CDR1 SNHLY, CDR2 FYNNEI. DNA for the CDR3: TGTGCCAGCAGTGCCAACAGTATGGACGGCTACACCTTC. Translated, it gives CASSANSMDGYTF.

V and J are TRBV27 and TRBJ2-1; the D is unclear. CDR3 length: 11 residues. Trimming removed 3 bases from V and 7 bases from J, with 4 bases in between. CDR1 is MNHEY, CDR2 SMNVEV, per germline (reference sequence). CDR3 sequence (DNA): TGTGCCAGCAGTTTCTCTAATGAGCAGTTCTTC. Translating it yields CASSFSNEQFF.